The 15 T cell receptor beta chains reported below all come from one sample, sequenced in a study of blood T cells in healthy people across ages. The second PCR ran about 6 to 11 cycles with a sample-barcoded 5' primer and J-beta primers. TCRdb recomputed calls from the 5' RACE reads with MiXCR, one row per CDR3 protein. The data show about 780,000 distinct CDR3 sequences, roughly 46% seen once. The sequenced sample was blood. The receptors were sampled from an elderly man in good health.

The chain employs TRBV5-5 and TRBJ2-3, with 7 bases matching TRBD2. V lost 4 bases, J lost 2 bases, and 10 bases stayed unmatched. From germline, CDR1 is SGHKS and CDR2 YYEKEE (reference sequence). This CDR3 has 16 amino acids. The CDR3 is CASSIWTRGPTDTQYF. As DNA, the CDR3 is TGTGCCAGCAGCATCTGGACTAGAGGGCCCACAGATACGCAGTATTTT.

The rearrangement uses TRBV4-3 and TRBJ1-1, with D unresolved. Germline-derived CDR1 and CDR2 are LGHNA and YSLEER. The ends were cut back, 0 bases at V and 1 base at J, with 12 bases in the middle. The length of the CDR3 is 16 residues. The CDR3 protein is CASSQDRLGQNTEAFF. CDR3 nucleotides: TGCGCCAGCAGCCAAGATCGGCTGGGCCAGAACACTGAAGCTTTCTTT.

The rearrangement links TRBV30 to TRBJ2-1; 12 nucleotides align to TRBD2. CDR3 length: 14 amino acids. Germline CDR1 and CDR2: GTSNPN and SVGIG (reference sequence). V lost 5 bases, J lost 4 bases, and 3 bases stayed unmatched. The CDR3 loop reads CAWLTSGGYNEQFF. The CDR3 coding sequence is TGTGCCTGGTTGACTAGCGGGGGATACAATGAGCAGTTCTTC. Complete variable domain (other parts from reference TRBV30 and TRBJ2-1): SQTIHQWPATLVQPVGSPLSLECTVEGTSNPNLYWYRQAAGRGLQLLFYSVGIGQISSEVPQNLSASRPQDRQFILSSKKLLLSDSGFYLCAWLTSGGYNEQFFGPGTRLTVL.

The J gene is TRBJ1-6, the V gene TRBV20-1; D unclear. In germline, CDR1 is DFQATT, CDR2 SNEGSKA (reference sequence). The CDR3 is made up of 13 amino acids. Trimming shortened V by 8 bases and J by 6 bases, and 14 bases separated the two germline ends. CDR3 sequence reads: CSHGREVNSPLHF. The CDR3, as DNA: TGCAGTCACGGTCGAGAAGTTAATTCACCCCTCCACTTT.

The rearrangement links TRBV6-5 to TRBJ2-1; 10 bases align to TRBD2. The CDR3 runs to 15 residues. Germline CDR1 reads MNHEY; CDR2 reads SVGAGI. J gave up 6 bases and V 6 bases, and 8 bases lay outside the gene matches. The CDR3 nucleotides are TGTGCCAGCAGCCCCGAGGTAGCGGGAGGCAATGAGCAGTTCTTC. Its protein is CASSPEVAGGNEQFF.

Comments on this clonotype: The junction does not match germline at one end; this may be a read error. The rearrangement uses TRBV5-1 and TRBJ2-1, with D perhaps TRBD1 (6 bases). Germline V gene data show CDR1 as SGHRS and CDR2 as YFSETQ. The CDR3 consists of 15 residues. The CDR3 coding sequence is TGCGCCAGCAGCTTGATGTACTCCAGGGACAATGAGCGGTTCTTC. It translates to CASSLMYSRDNERFF.

Ten or more counts support this clonotype. Just one base apart from a much larger clone, this may be a read error. This chain links TRBV4-2 with TRBJ1-6, with TRBD1 as a possible D gene (6 bases). CDR3 length: 16 residues. CDR1 is LGHNA, CDR2 YNFKEQ, per germline. The CDR3 DNA follows: TGTGCCAGCAGCCAACTCGCGGGGGCGTATGATTCACCCCCCCACTTT. This codes for CASSQLAGAYDSPPHF.

This clonotype appeared a few times. V is TRBV2 and J is TRBJ2-3; D is perhaps TRBD2 (6 bases). Trimming left V 8 bases short and J 4 bases short, with 28 bases between. The CDR3 spans 18 residues. Germline CDR1 and CDR2: SNHLY and FYNNEI. CDR3 sequence (DNA): TGTGCCAGCTCGGAGGGCTTTCTGCGGACTTCTCGGTCAGATACGCAGTATTTT. This codes for CASSEGFLRTSRSDTQYF. Variable domain in full (rest from reference TRBV2 and TRBJ2-3): EPEVTQTPSHQVTQMGQEVILRCVPISNHLYFYWYRQILGQKVEFLVSFYNNEISEKSEIFDDQFSVERPDGSNFTLKIRSTKLEDSAMYFCASSEGFLRTSRSDTQYFGPGTRLTVL.

This chain connects TRBV28 to TRBJ2-7, with 8 bases identical to TRBD1. CDR3 length equals 12 residues. V was pared by 3 bases and J by 10 bases, with 5 bases of the junction left unmatched. The V gene's germline CDR1 is MDHEN and CDR2 SYDVKM. The CDR3 coding sequence is TGTGCCAGCAGTTTTAGCGGACAGGGACAGTACTTC. Translating it yields CASSFSGQGQYF.

The V call is TRBV11-2, the J call TRBJ2-3; weak D call: TRBD2 (6 bases). Germline CDR1 is SGHAT and CDR2 is FQNNGV. V dropped 5 bases and J dropped 2 bases, with 20 bases sitting between them. The CDR3 is 17 residues long. CDR3 protein: CASSRRGRDAYTDTQYF. The CDR3 DNA follows: TGTGCCAGCAGCCGGAGGGGTCGGGACGCTTACACAGATACGCAGTATTTT.

This clonotype was recorded a few times. This chain connects TRBV6-2 or TRBV6-3 to TRBJ2-1, with D perhaps matching TRBD2 (6 bases). V lost 2 bases and J lost 0, with 26 bases in between. The germline V gene has CDR1 MNHEY and CDR2 SVGEGT. CDR3 length: 21 residues. Here the CDR3 DNA reads TGTGCCAGCAGTTACAGGGCAGGGTCGATTATAGCGGTAAGCTCCTACAATGAGCAGTTCTTC. Its protein product is CASSYRAGSIIAVSSYNEQFF.

This chain joins TRBV27 and TRBJ2-4; 12 bases fit TRBD2. Looked up from germline, CDR1 is MNHEY and CDR2 is SMNVEV (reference sequence). The CDR3 contains 16 residues. V was clipped by 8 bases and J by 0 bases; unmatched bases: 5. CDR3 sequence reads: CASSSGRAKAKNIQYF. The DNA for the CDR3 is TGTGCCAGCTCTAGCGGGAGGGCCAAAGCCAAAAACATTCAGTACTTC.

This sequence joins TRBV20-1 and TRBJ2-3, with TRBD2 matching 14 bases. Germline CDR1 and CDR2: DFQATT and SNEGSKA (reference sequence). With 5 bases clipped from V and 1 base from J, the junction kept 5 bases outside the gene matches. The length of the CDR3 is 16 residues. The CDR3 region is CSAYLGLAGGTDTQYF. In nucleotides, the CDR3 is TGCAGTGCTTATTTGGGACTAGCGGGAGGCACAGATACGCAGTATTTT.

The chain links TRBV20-1 to TRBJ2-1, with 7 bases identical to TRBD2. Germline CDR1 reads DFQATT; CDR2 reads SNEGSKA (reference sequence). V lost 5 bases, J lost 5 bases, and 24 bases stayed unmatched. The CDR3 covers 19 residues. The CDR3 is CSAEEEGLGGTTIHNEQFF. The DNA for the CDR3 is TGCAGTGCTGAAGAGGAGGGGTTAGGCGGGACTACGATCCACAATGAGCAGTTCTTC.

V and J are TRBV29-1 and TRBJ2-1, with TRBD2 matching 8 bases. The V gene end was trimmed by 6 bases and the J gene end by 13 bases; junction bases not matched to a gene: 20. There are 15 residues in the CDR3. CDR1 and CDR2 from the germline V gene are SQVTM and ANQGSEA. In DNA, the CDR3 is TGCAGCGTCGATACTGGACGGGGGGGACAAGAGACCCAGTTCTTC. Protein sequence: CSVDTGRGGQETQFF.